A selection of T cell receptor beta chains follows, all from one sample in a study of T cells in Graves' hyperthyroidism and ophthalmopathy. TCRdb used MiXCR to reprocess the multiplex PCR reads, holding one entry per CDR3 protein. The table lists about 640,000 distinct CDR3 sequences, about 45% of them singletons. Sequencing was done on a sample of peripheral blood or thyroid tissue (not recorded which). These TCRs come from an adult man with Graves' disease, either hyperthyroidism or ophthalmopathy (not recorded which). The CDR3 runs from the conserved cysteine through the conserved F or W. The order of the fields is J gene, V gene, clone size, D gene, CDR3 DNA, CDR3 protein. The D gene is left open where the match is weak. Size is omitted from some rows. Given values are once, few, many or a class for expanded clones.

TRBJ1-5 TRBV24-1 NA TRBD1 TGTGCCACCAGTGCTACGACAGGGGTTGGATGGAGCAATCAGCCCCAGCATTTT CATSATTGVGWSNQPQHF
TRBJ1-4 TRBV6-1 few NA TGTGCCAGCAGTGGAGGTGTAAAACTGTTTTTT CASSGGVKLFF
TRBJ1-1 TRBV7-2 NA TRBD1 TGTGCCAGCAGCCGCGGGCAGGGGGCTGGCACTGAAGCTTTCTTT CASSRGQGAGTEAFF
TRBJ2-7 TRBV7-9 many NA TGTGCCAGCAGCTTGGACGGACAGCTCTACGAGCAGTACTTC CASSLDGQLYEQYF
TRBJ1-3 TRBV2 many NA TGTGCCAGCAGTGATTACGGGATCTCTGGAAACACCATATATTTT CASSDYGISGNTIYF
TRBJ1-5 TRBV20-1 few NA TGCAGTGCGAAACCACAGCGAAATAGCAATCAGCCCCAGCATTTT CSAKPQRNSNQPQHF
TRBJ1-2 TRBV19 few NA TGTGCCAGTAGTATCAGGAGCGGGGGATCGGGCTATGGCTACACCTTC CASSIRSGGSGYGYTF
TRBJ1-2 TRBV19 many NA TGTGCCAGTAGTATCCAGGATAACTATGGCTACACCTTC CASSIQDNYGYTF
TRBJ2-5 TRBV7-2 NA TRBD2 TGTGCCAGCAGCCCTAGCGGGAGGGCCGACTACGGGCAGTACTTC CASSPSGRADYGQYF
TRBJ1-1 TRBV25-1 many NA TGCGCCAGCAGTGAATGGGGTTTGAACACTGAAGCTTTCTTT CASSEWGLNTEAFF
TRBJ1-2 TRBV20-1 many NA TGCAGTGCTATGGACGGGGATGGCTACACCTTC CSAMDGDGYTF
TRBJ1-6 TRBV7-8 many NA TGTGCCAGCAGCTTAGGGGGTGGCGGTTCACCCCTCCACTTT CASSLGGGGSPLHF
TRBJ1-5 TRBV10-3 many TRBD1 TGTGCCATCAGTGAGCCAGGGGGATATCAGCCCCAGCATTTT CAISEPGGYQPQHF
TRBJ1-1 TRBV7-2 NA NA TGTGCCAGCAGCACCCCTGGCTCACCGGCTACTGAAGCTTTCTTT CASSTPGSPATEAFF
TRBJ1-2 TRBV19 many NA TGTGCCAGTAGTATCAAGGTCAACTATGGCTACACCTTC CASSIKVNYGYTF
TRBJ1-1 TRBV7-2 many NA TGTGCCAGCAGTCCCCGGGGCGGGAACACTGAAGCTTTCTTT CASSPRGGNTEAFF
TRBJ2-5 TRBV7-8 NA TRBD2 TGTGCCAGCAACAAACTAGCGGGAGGGCCGCCAGAGACCCAGTACTTC CASNKLAGGPPETQYF
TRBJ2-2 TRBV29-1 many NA TGCAGCCCTATGGTAGGGCAGGCGAACACCGGGGAGCTGTTTTTT CSPMVGQANTGELFF
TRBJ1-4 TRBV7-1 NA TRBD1 TGTGCCAGCAGCTCGACAGGGTCTAGTGAAAAACTGTTTTTT CASSSTGSSEKLFF
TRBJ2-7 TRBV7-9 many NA TGTGCCAGCAGCTTAGAACCTCCCTCCGAGCAGTACTTC CASSLEPPSEQYF
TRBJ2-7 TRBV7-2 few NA TGTGCCAGCAGCCCGAGTGGGGGGCAAAAATCCTACGAGCAGTACTTC CASSPSGGQKSYEQYF
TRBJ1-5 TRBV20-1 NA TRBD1 TGCAGTGCTAGAAGTGACAGGGGAAGTCAGCCCCAGCATTTT CSARSDRGSQPQHF
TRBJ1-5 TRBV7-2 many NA TGTGCCAGCAGCCAAGATTTGGGCAGGGACAATCAGCCCCAGCATTTT CASSQDLGRDNQPQHF